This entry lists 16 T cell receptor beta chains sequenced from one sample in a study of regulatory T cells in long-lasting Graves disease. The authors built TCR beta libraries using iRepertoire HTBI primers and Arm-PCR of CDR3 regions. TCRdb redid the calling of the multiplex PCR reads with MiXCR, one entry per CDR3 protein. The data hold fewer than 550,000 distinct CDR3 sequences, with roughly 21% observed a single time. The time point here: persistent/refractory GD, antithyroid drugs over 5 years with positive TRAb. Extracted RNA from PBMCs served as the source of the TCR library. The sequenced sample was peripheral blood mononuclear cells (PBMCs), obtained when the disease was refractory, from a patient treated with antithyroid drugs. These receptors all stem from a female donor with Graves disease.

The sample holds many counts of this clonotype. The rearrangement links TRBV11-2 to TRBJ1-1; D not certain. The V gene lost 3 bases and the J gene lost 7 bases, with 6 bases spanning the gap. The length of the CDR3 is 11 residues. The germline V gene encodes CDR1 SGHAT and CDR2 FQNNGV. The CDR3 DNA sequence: TGTGCCAGCAGCTTTCGCTTTGAAGCTTTCTTT. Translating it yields CASSFRFEAFF.

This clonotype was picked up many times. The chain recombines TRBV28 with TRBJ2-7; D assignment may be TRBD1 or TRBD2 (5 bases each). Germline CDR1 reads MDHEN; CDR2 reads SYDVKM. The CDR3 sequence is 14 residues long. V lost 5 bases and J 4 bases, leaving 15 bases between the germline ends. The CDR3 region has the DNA TGTGCCAGCAGTGCCCGGGACGGAGGATACGAGCAGTACTTC. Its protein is CASSARDGGYEQYF.

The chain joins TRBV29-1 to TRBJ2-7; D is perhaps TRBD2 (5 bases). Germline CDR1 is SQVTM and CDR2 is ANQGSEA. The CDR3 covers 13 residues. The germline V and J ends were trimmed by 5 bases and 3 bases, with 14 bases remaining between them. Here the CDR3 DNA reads TGCAGCGTTCAGAGGGCCAACAACTACGAGCAGTACTTC. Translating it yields CSVQRANNYEQYF.

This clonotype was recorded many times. Here the CDR3 reads CASSFLQPGANVLTF. CDR3 nucleotides: TGTGCCAGCAGTTTCCTACAACCTGGGGCCAACGTCCTGACTTTC. The chain employs TRBV28 and TRBJ2-6; D uncertain. CDR3 length: 15 residues. V was trimmed by 3 bases and J by 2 bases, leaving 8 bases between them. Germline CDR1 reads MDHEN; CDR2 reads SYDVKM.

Here the CDR3 reads CASSQGGGTDTQYF. The CDR3 coding sequence is TGTGCCAGCAGCCAAGGTGGAGGCACAGATACGCAGTATTTT. The rearrangement uses TRBV14 and TRBJ2-3; no definite D call. Trimming left V 1 base short and J 1 base short, with 6 bases between. This CDR3 has 14 residues. Germline lookup yields CDR1 SGHDN and CDR2 FVKESK.

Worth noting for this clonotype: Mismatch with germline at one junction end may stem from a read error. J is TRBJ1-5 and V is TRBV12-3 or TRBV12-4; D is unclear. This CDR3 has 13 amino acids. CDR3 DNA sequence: TGTGCCAGCAGTTTGGGTGGTAATCAGACCCAGCATTTT. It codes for CASSLGGNQTQHF.

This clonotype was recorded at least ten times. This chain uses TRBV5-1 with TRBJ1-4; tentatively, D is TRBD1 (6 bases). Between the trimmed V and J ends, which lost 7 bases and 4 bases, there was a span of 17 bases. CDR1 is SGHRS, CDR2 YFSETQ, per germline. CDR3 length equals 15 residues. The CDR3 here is CASSTSRQVNEKLFF. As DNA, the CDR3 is TGCGCCAGCTCAACGTCTCGACAGGTTAATGAAAAACTGTTTTTT.

As DNA, the CDR3 is TGTGCCAGCAGCCCTAAAGCGAAGGGTGTCATCCCCGGCTATGGCTACACCTTC. Translating gives CASSPKAKGVIPGYGYTF. The chain has TRBV7-2 and TRBJ1-2, with D unresolved. The germline V gene encodes CDR1 SGHTA and CDR2 FQGNSA. Trimming left V 5 bases short and J 4 bases short, with 26 bases between. The CDR3 has 18 residues.

DNA for the CDR3: TGTGCCAGTAGTCCGGAACAGGGGGGTTCACCCCTCCACTTT. Translating it yields CASSPEQGGSPLHF. The chain uses TRBV19 and TRBJ1-6, with 8 nucleotides matching TRBD1. V lost 5 bases and J lost 9; bases outside the gene matches: 6. Germline V gene lookup returns CDR1 LNHDA and CDR2 SQIVND (reference sequence). The CDR3 extends over 14 amino acids. The full variable domain, completed using reference TRBV19 and TRBJ1-6, is DGGITQSPKYLFRKEGQNVTLSCEQNLNHDAMYWYRQDPGQGLRLIYYSQIVNDFQKGDIAEGYSVSREKKESFPLTVTSAQKNPTAFYLCASSPEQGGSPLHFGNGTRLTVT.

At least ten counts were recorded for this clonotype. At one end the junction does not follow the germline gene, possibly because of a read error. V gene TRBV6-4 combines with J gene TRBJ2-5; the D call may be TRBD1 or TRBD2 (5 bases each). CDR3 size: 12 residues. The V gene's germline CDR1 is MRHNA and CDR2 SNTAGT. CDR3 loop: CASNDRGETQYF. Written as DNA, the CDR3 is TGTGCCAGCAATGACAGAGGGGAGACCCAGTACTTC.

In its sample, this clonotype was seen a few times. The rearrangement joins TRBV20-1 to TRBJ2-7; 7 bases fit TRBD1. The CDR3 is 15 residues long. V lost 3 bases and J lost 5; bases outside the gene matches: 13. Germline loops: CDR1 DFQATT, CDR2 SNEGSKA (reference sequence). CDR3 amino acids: CSARVPGQFSNEQYF. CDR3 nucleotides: TGCAGTGCTAGGGTCCCGGGACAGTTTTCCAACGAGCAGTACTTC.

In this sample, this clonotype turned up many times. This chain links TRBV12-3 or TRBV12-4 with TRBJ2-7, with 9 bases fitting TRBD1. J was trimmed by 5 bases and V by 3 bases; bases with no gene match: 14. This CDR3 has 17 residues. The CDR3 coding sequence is TGTGCCAGCAGTTTGGGTACGGGGACAGGGAATCGGAACGAGCAGTACTTC. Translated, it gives CASSLGTGTGNRNEQYF.

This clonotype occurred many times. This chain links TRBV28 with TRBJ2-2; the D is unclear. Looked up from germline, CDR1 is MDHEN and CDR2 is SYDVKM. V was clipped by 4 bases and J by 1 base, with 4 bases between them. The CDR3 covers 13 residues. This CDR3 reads CASSSKNTGELFF. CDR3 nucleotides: TGTGCCAGCAGTTCGAAGAACACCGGGGAGCTGTTTTTT. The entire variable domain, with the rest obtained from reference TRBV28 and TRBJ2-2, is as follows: DVKVTQSSRYLVKRTGEKVFLECVQDMDHENMFWYRQDPGLGLRLIYFSYDVKMKEKGDIPEGYSVSREKKERFSLILESASTNQTSMYLCASSSKNTGELFFGEGSRLTVL.

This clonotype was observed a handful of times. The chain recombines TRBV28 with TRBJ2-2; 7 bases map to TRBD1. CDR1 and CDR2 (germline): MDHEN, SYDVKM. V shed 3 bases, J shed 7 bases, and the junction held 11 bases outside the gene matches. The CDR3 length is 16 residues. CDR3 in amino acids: CASSLGPTGSFGELFF. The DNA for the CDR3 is TGTGCCAGCAGTTTGGGACCGACAGGGAGCTTCGGGGAGCTGTTTTTT.

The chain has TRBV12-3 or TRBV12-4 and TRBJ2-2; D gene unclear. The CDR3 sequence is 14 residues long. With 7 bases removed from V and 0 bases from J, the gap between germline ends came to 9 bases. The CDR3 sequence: CASTPRPNTGELFF. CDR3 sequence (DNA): TGTGCCAGCACCCCCCGGCCGAACACCGGGGAGCTGTTTTTT.

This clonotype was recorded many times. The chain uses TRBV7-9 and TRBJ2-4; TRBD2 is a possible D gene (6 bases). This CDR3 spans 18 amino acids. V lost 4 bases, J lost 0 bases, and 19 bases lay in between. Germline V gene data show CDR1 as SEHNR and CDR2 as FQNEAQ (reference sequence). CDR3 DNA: TGTGCCAGCAGCTCGGGGGAGGTAGCGAGACTAGCCAAAAACATTCAGTACTTC. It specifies CASSSGEVARLAKNIQYF.